Listed here are 18 T cell receptor beta chains from one sample, sequenced in a study of T cells in Graves' hyperthyroidism and ophthalmopathy. RNA transcripts provided the source from which TCR beta CDR3 regions were amplified. First-round RT-PCR with HTBI primers amplified the TCR CDR3 region. TCRdb independently ran MiXCR on the multiplex PCR reads; one entry per CDR3 protein. The sample lists around 540,000 distinct CDR3 sequences; roughly 15% were seen once. Sequenced material: blood. The origin of the receptors is a woman in her twenties or thirties with Graves' ophthalmopathy.

The chain combines TRBV7-2 with TRBJ2-7; D uncertain. Germline CDR1 reads SGHTA; CDR2 reads FQGNSA. The CDR3 consists of 14 residues. Deletions cut 1 base from V and 3 bases from J, with 10 bases between. The CDR3, as DNA: TGTGCCAGCAGCTTAGGGCTCGCAATCTACGAGCAGTACTTC. As protein: CASSLGLAIYEQYF.

This clonotype showed up just a few times. The gene calls are TRBV4-2 and TRBJ2-5, with TRBD2 matching 8 bases. CDR1 is LGHNA and CDR2 is YNFKEQ in the germline V gene. This CDR3 is 14 amino acids long. Unmatched junction bases numbered 6, after V lost 4 bases and J lost 5 bases. This CDR3 reads CASSPRGARETQYF. DNA of the CDR3: TGTGCCAGCAGCCCGCGGGGGGCACGGGAGACCCAGTACTTC.

This clonotype was counted between two and nine times. This chain uses TRBV5-1 with TRBJ2-5, with D possibly being TRBD1 (5 bases). CDR1 and CDR2 (germline): SGHRS, YFSETQ. V was cut by 0 bases and J by 1 base, with 10 bases left in between. The length of the CDR3 is 15 residues. CDR3 DNA sequence: TGCGCCAGCAGCTTGGGCGACAGCCGCCAAGAGACCCAGTACTTC. Protein: CASSLGDSRQETQYF.

The chain carries TRBV7-9 and TRBJ1-1; D is ambiguous. This CDR3 is 17 amino acids long. CDR1 is SEHNR, CDR2 FQNEAQ, per germline (reference sequence). V was trimmed by 7 bases and J by 4 bases, leaving 25 bases between them. The chain's CDR3 is CASNPAAHLLRGTEAFF. Written as DNA, the CDR3 is TGTGCCAGCAACCCGGCGGCCCACCTCCTCCGGGGCACTGAAGCTTTCTTT.

J is TRBJ1-2 and V is TRBV2; possibly TRBD1 for D (5 bases). Trimming shortened V by 6 bases and J by 4 bases, and 15 bases separated the two germline ends. Germline lookup yields CDR1 SNHLY and CDR2 FYNNEI. CDR3 length: 14 amino acids. CDR3 sequence reads: CASSSQGRGYGYTF. Written as DNA, the CDR3 is TGTGCCAGCAGCAGTCAGGGACGGGGCTATGGCTACACCTTC.

This clonotype was seen repeatedly, ten times or more. The J gene is TRBJ2-3, the V gene TRBV29-1; D uncertain. The V gene lost 5 bases and the J gene lost 6 bases, with 6 bases spanning the gap. The germline gives CDR1 SQVTM, CDR2 ANQGSEA. The CDR3 is 10 amino acids. The CDR3 bases are TGCAGCGTTCGTTTGGATACGCAGTATTTT. This encodes CSVRLDTQYF.

This clonotype occurred many times. The chain couples TRBV20-1 to TRBJ2-5, with D perhaps given as TRBD1 or TRBD2 (5 bases each). Trimming left V 0 bases short and J 1 base short, with 12 bases between. CDR3 length equals 15 residues. Per the germline V gene, CDR1 is DFQATT and CDR2 is SNEGSKA (reference sequence). In nucleotides, the CDR3 is TGCAGTGCTAGAGATTGGGGGAGCGGCCAAGAGACCCAGTACTTC. Translated: CSARDWGSGQETQYF.

This clonotype was seen many times. This rearrangement joins TRBV20-1 to TRBJ2-2, with 7 bases fitting TRBD2. The CDR3 consists of 14 residues. Germline V gives CDR1 DFQATT, CDR2 SNEGSKA (reference sequence). Trimming took 3 bases from V and 4 from J; bases not matched to a gene: 5. CDR3 in DNA: TGCAGTGCTAGTTGGCGGGAGCGCACCGGGGAGCTGTTTTTT. As protein: CSASWRERTGELFF.

This clonotype was seen many times. This chain joins TRBV20-1 and TRBJ2-7, with a tentative D call TRBD2 (6 bases). The ends were cut back, 2 bases at V and 1 base at J, with 12 bases in the middle. This CDR3 contains 14 residues. Germline CDR1 and CDR2: DFQATT and SNEGSKA (reference sequence). The CDR3 reads CSARKDAGSYEQYF. The CDR3 coding sequence is TGCAGTGCTAGAAAGGACGCGGGATCCTACGAGCAGTACTTC.

There are many counts of this clonotype. This chain links TRBV5-1 with TRBJ2-7; the D gene is possibly TRBD1 (7 bases). V lost 1 base, J lost 1 base, and 18 bases lay in between. There are 17 residues in the CDR3. Germline V gene data show CDR1 as SGHRS and CDR2 as YFSETQ. The CDR3 bases are TGCGCCAGCAGCTTGTACGGAGGGGGCGCAAGTTCCTACGAGCAGTACTTC. Its translation: CASSLYGGGASSYEQYF.

Many counts were recorded for this clonotype. J is TRBJ1-4 and V is TRBV28; D ambiguous. The germline V gene encodes CDR1 MDHEN and CDR2 SYDVKM. CDR3 length equals 14 residues. Deletions cut 2 bases from V and 5 bases from J, with 9 bases between. Here the CDR3 reads CASSLRTENEKLFF. CDR3 in DNA: TGTGCCAGCAGTTTACGAACAGAGAATGAAAAACTGTTTTTT.

This clonotype was counted many times. The CDR3 DNA is TGTGCCAGCAGCTATTCATGGTCGGGAGCTTTCTTT. It encodes CASSYSWSGAFF. The chain uses TRBV5-8 and TRBJ1-1; D remains ambiguous. Germline V CDR1 and CDR2: SGHTS, YDEGEE. The V end was cut by 3 bases, the J end by 10 bases, with 13 bases between. There are 12 residues in the CDR3.

This clonotype was seen a handful of times. The rearrangement links TRBV9 to TRBJ2-3, with TRBD2 matching 12 bases. The germline CDR1 and CDR2 sequences are SGDLS and YYNGEE. V lost 3 bases, J lost 2 bases, and 4 bases stayed unmatched. CDR3 length equals 16 residues. The CDR3 region has the DNA TGTGCCAGCAGCGGAGGACTAGCGGGACTCACAGATACGCAGTATTTT. Encoded protein: CASSGGLAGLTDTQYF. Full variable domain (remainder filled in from reference TRBV9 and TRBJ2-3): DSGVTQTPKHLITATGQRVTLRCSPRSGDLSVYWYQQSLDQGLQFLIQYYNGEERAKGNILERFSAQQFPDLHSELNLSSLELGDSALYFCASSGGLAGLTDTQYFGPGTRLTVL.

This clonotype was found many times. The chain couples TRBV7-9 to TRBJ2-5; D ambiguous. Trimming pared 5 bases from V and 5 bases from J, leaving 9 bases between. The CDR3 loop spans 12 amino acids. From germline, CDR1 is SEHNR and CDR2 FQNEAQ (reference sequence). CDR3 residues: CASSRSAETQYF. The CDR3 DNA follows: TGTGCCAGCAGCCGCAGCGCGGAGACCCAGTACTTC.

This clonotype was detected a few times. The chain uses TRBV29-1 and TRBJ1-4; D unresolved. Germline values: CDR1 SQVTM, CDR2 ANQGSEA. V was pared by 0 bases and J by 7 bases, with 12 bases between. The CDR3 has 14 amino acids. The CDR3 DNA sequence: TGCAGCGTTGAAGAGCAGCAAATTGGTGAAAAACTGTTTTTT. As protein: CSVEEQQIGEKLFF. The complete variable domain, with remaining parts taken from reference TRBV29-1 and TRBJ1-4, reads SAVISQKPSRDICQRGTSLTIQCQVDSQVTMMFWYRQQPGQSLTLIATANQGSEATYESGFVIDKFPISRPNLTFSTLTVSNMSPEDSSIYLCSVEEQQIGEKLFFGSGTQLSVL.

The rearrangement joins TRBV20-1 to TRBJ2-1; TRBD2 matches 7 bases. Trimming removed 5 bases from V and 8 bases from J; junction bases left unmatched: 15. The CDR3 spans 15 residues. Germline CDR1 DFQATT, CDR2 SNEGSKA (reference sequence). The CDR3 DNA sequence: TGCAGTGCTCCTCCTTACGCCCGACTAGCCGATGAGCAGTTCTTC. Translated, it gives CSAPPYARLADEQFF.

This clonotype was detected a few times. The CDR3 bases are TGTGCCAGCAATCGGGACAGGGCATCCCTGCAGTACTTC. It codes for CASNRDRASLQYF. The chain employs TRBV6-1 and TRBJ2-7, with 9 positions matching TRBD1. CDR1 is MNHNS, CDR2 SASEGT, per germline. Trimming removed 7 bases from V and 9 bases from J; junction bases left unmatched: 10. This CDR3 region has 13 residues.

This clonotype was seen a few times. This chain links TRBV5-5 with TRBJ1-2; TRBD1 matches 7 bases. V lost 1 base to trimming and J lost 6 bases; unmatched junction nucleotides: 9. Per the germline V gene, CDR1 is SGHKS and CDR2 is YYEKEE (reference sequence). The CDR3 contains 15 residues. CDR3 nucleotides: TGTGCCAGCAGCTTGATAGAGGGGGCGGTTCATGGCTACACCTTC. Translation gives CASSLIEGAVHGYTF.